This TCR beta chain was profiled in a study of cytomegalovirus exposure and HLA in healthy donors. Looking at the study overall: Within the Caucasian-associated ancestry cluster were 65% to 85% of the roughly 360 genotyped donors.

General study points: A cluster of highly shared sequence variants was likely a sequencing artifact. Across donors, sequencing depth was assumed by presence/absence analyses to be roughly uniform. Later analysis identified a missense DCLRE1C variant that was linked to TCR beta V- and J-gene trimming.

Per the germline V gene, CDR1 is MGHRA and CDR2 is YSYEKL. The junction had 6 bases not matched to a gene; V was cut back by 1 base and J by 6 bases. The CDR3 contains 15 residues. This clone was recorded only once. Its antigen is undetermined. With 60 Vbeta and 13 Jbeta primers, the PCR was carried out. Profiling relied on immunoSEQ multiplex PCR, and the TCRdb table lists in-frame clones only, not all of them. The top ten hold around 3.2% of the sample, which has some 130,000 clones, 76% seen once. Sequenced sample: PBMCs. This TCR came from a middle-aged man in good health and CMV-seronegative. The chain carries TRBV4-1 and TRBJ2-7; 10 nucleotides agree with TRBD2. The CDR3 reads CASSQGEREGLEQYF. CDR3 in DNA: TGCGCCAGCAGCCAAGGGGAGCGGGAGGGTCTCGAGCAGTACTTC.